These 3 T cell receptor beta chains share one sample of origin, sequenced in a study of type 1 regulatory T cells (dated by TCRdb to the early 2020s). The reads were generated on an Illumina MiSeq. In TCRdb, the public reads were trimmed at Q25 with fastp and aligned with MiXCR, with productive beta chains retained. Merged by CDR3 protein, the rows form single entries marked with the most common genes and DNA. This sample comprises approximately 97,000 distinct CDR3 sequences, around a third of them detected only once. The ten largest account for about 2% of the sample. Sequencing used CD4+ T cells, either the whole sample or a sorted fraction (not recorded which). All receptors derive from a human donor in good health.

The table lists this clonotype with a few counts. The rearrangement joins TRBV5-1 to TRBJ2-7; 8 bases are a match to TRBD1. Germline V lookup: CDR1 SGHRS, CDR2 YFSETQ. The V segment lost 0 bases and the J segment 5 bases; nucleotides outside the gene matches: 7. The CDR3 contains 15 residues. CDR3 sequence reads: CASSLVGQGGDEQYF. The CDR3 region has the DNA TGCGCCAGCAGCTTGGTAGGACAGGGAGGCGACGAGCAGTACTTC.

The V call is TRBV18, the J call TRBJ2-5, with D perhaps matching TRBD2 (5 bases). The ends were cut back, 6 bases at V and 5 bases at J, with 10 bases in the middle. CDR1 is KGHSH and CDR2 is LQKENI in the germline V gene. This CDR3 has 12 residues. Here the CDR3 DNA reads TGTGCCAGCTCTGGAGGCGGGGAGACCCAGTACTTC. It specifies CASSGGGETQYF.

This chain links TRBV29-1 with TRBJ2-2; 9 nucleotides line up with TRBD2. The CDR3 contains 15 residues. The germline V gene encodes CDR1 SQVTM and CDR2 ANQGSEA. The V and J ends lost 2 bases and 3 bases, in that order; junction bases with no gene match: 4. This CDR3 reads CSVEFAGGYTGELFF. Here the CDR3 DNA reads TGCAGCGTTGAATTTGCGGGAGGGTACACCGGGGAGCTGTTTTTT.